The 22 T cell receptor beta chains below were found in one sample sequenced in a study of Ad26.COV2.S vaccination and SARS-CoV-2 variants. Generated by immunoSEQ multiplex PCR, the TCRdb table keeps only in-frame clones and is missing some. This sample yields roughly 140,000 clones, of which 86% are seen a single time; 5% belongs to the top ten. The sample in question was peripheral blood, obtained after recovery from COVID-19. These TCRs come from a human donor who had recovered from COVID-19.

The V call is TRBV24-1, the J call TRBJ2-1; D unresolved. Per germline, CDR1 KGHDR and CDR2 SFDVKD. Trimming took off 3 bases at V and 6 bases at J, with 11 bases between the two ends. The CDR3 loop spans 14 amino acids. In DNA form, the CDR3 reads TGTGCCACCAGTGATCCCGGCGCAGCCAATGAGCAGTTCTTC. Protein product: CATSDPGAANEQFF.

A few counts support this clone. The V gene is TRBV2, the J gene TRBJ1-3; D is unclear. V lost 6 bases and J lost 4, with 10 bases in between. This CDR3 is built from 13 residues. CDR1 SNHLY and CDR2 FYNNEI come from the germline V gene. The CDR3 DNA sequence: TGTGCCAGCAGGCGAGAGTTGGGAAACACCATATATTTT. This translates into CASRRELGNTIYF. Filled out from reference TRBV2 and TRBJ1-3, the complete variable domain reads EPEVTQTPSHQVTQMGQEVILRCVPISNHLYFYWYRQILGQKVEFLVSFYNNEISEKSEIFDDQFSVERPDGSNFTLKIRSTKLEDSAMYFCASRRELGNTIYFGEGSWLTVV.

Only a few counts were recorded for this clone. The chain has TRBV10-2 and TRBJ2-7; TRBD2 agrees at 8 bases. Trimming cost V 10 bases and J 1 base; bases outside gene matches: 6. This CDR3 comprises 13 residues. The germline CDR1 and CDR2 sequences are WSHSY and SAAADI. In DNA form, the CDR3 reads TGCGCCACCTACGAGCGGGGGTCCTACGAGCAGTACTTC. Translating it yields CATYERGSYEQYF.

V is TRBV4-3 and J is TRBJ2-1; 14 bases align to TRBD2. J was trimmed by 12 bases and V by 0 bases; bases with no gene match: 13. This CDR3 has 18 residues. Per the germline V gene, CDR1 is LGHNA and CDR2 is YSLEER. CDR3 protein: CASSQDPRLAGGPFAQFF. In DNA form, the CDR3 reads TGCGCCAGCAGCCAAGATCCCCGACTAGCGGGGGGGCCTTTTGCGCAGTTCTTC.

The rearrangement joins TRBV27 to TRBJ2-1; TRBD1 might be the D (6 bases). Trimming removed 2 bases from V and 1 base from J, with 9 bases in between. CDR1 and CDR2 (germline): MNHEY, SMNVEV (reference sequence). CDR3 length: 15 residues. CDR3 sequence reads: CASSLRQVSYNEQFF. In DNA form, the CDR3 reads TGTGCCAGCAGTTTAAGACAGGTGTCCTACAATGAGCAGTTCTTC.

The chain links TRBV10-3 to TRBJ1-1; D is uncertain. The CDR3 totals 14 residues. Trimming took 2 bases from V and 0 from J, leaving 7 bases between them. Germline assignment: CDR1 ENHRY and CDR2 SYGVKD. The CDR3 loop reads CAISEPGMNTEAFF. For the CDR3, the DNA is TGTGCCATCAGTGAGCCCGGCATGAACACTGAAGCTTTCTTT.

This clone was seen a few times. This chain uses TRBV11-2 with TRBJ1-5; 10 bases are a match to TRBD1. Unmatched junction bases numbered 14, after V lost 5 bases and J lost 7 bases. The CDR3 consists of 17 residues. From germline, CDR1 is SGHAT and CDR2 FQNNGV. The CDR3 reads CASSPQSRDRGSQPQHF. The CDR3 DNA sequence: TGTGCCAGCAGCCCCCAGTCCCGGGACAGGGGATCCCAGCCCCAGCATTTT.

The chain has TRBV19 and TRBJ1-1, with D unresolved. Germline CDR1 LNHDA, CDR2 SQIVND (reference sequence). Deletions cut 7 bases from V and 1 base from J, with 10 bases between. This CDR3 is 13 amino acids long. CDR3 sequence (DNA): TGTGCCAGTAATCCTCCGGGGAACACTGAAGCTTTCTTT. Its protein product is CASNPPGNTEAFF.

The V call is TRBV6-6, the J call TRBJ1-6; D remains ambiguous. V was pared by 0 bases and J by 9 bases, with 9 bases between. The CDR3 has 14 amino acids. Germline CDR1 is MNHNY and CDR2 is SVGAGI (reference sequence). CDR3 coding DNA: TGTGCCAGCAGTTACTCTGGCTCGGGTTCACCCCTCCACTTT. Translation: CASSYSGSGSPLHF.

The CDR3 protein is CASSSEDRPVAYEQYF. As DNA, the CDR3 is TGTGCCAGCAGCAGTGAAGACCGGCCCGTAGCGTACGAGCAGTACTTC. The gene calls are TRBV7-9 and TRBJ2-7, with a tentative D call TRBD2 (5 bases). CDR3 size: 16 residues. CDR1 SEHNR and CDR2 FQNEAQ come from the germline V gene (reference sequence). The ends were cut back, 5 bases at V and 4 bases at J, with 21 bases in the middle.

The chain has TRBV2 and TRBJ1-4; D possibly corresponds to TRBD1 (5 bases). The CDR3 length is 14 residues. The V gene lost 4 bases and the J gene lost 8 bases, with 14 bases spanning the gap. Germline lookup yields CDR1 SNHLY and CDR2 FYNNEI. The CDR3 nucleotides read TGTGCCAGCAGTGGAGGGGAGGTTGAGGAAAAACTGTTTTTT. This translates into CASSGGEVEEKLFF.

The V and J genes are TRBV5-6 and TRBJ1-1, with D unresolved. This CDR3 contains 13 residues. The V gene lost 0 bases and the J gene lost 3 bases, with 6 bases spanning the gap. Germline V gives CDR1 SGHDT, CDR2 YYEEEE. The CDR3 sequence is CASSLALDTEAFF. In nucleotides, the CDR3 is TGTGCCAGCAGCTTGGCGCTAGACACTGAAGCTTTCTTT.

V and J are TRBV7-9 and TRBJ1-5; no firm D call. Germline V lookup: CDR1 SEHNR, CDR2 FQNEAQ (reference sequence). The CDR3 runs to 12 residues. With 1 base removed from V and 5 bases from J, the gap between germline ends came to 3 bases. CDR3 DNA sequence: TGTGCCAGCAGCTTAGAGTATCAGCCCCAGCATTTT. Its translation: CASSLEYQPQHF.

This clone was observed a single time. The chain uses TRBV30 and TRBJ2-5; no reliable D call. Trimming cost V 0 bases and J 5 bases, with 10 bases left between them. This CDR3 contains 13 residues. Germline V gives CDR1 GTSNPN, CDR2 SVGIG (reference sequence). The CDR3 here is CAWSVLGVETQYF. The DNA of the CDR3 is TGTGCCTGGAGTGTACTCGGAGTTGAGACCCAGTACTTC.

This chain connects TRBV15 to TRBJ2-7; D not resolved. The ends were cut back, 1 base at V and 0 bases at J, with 1 base in the middle. Germline-derived CDR1 and CDR2 are LNHNV and YYDKDF (reference sequence). This CDR3 spans 12 amino acids. This chain's CDR3 is CATSRGSYEQYF. The CDR3 DNA follows: TGTGCCACCAGCAGAGGCTCCTACGAGCAGTACTTC.

This clone was seen at least ten times. This sample includes further DNA sequences coding for the same CDR3. V gene TRBV27 combines with J gene TRBJ2-2; 8 bases agree with TRBD1. The V and J ends lost 2 bases and 0 bases, in that order; junction bases with no gene match: 2. Germline CDR1 is MNHEY and CDR2 is SMNVEV (reference sequence). The CDR3 consists of 16 residues. The CDR3 DNA reads TGTGCCAGCAGTTTAAGGGACAGGCCGAACACCGGGGAGCTGTTTTTT. This translates into CASSLRDRPNTGELFF.

This clone has just one count. This chain connects TRBV20-1 to TRBJ2-7; 10 bases line up with TRBD2. V shed 3 bases, J shed 4 bases, and the junction held 6 bases outside the gene matches. The CDR3 is made up of 14 amino acids. Germline CDR1 reads DFQATT; CDR2 reads SNEGSKA (reference sequence). In DNA form, the CDR3 reads TGCAGTGCTAGTTATACTAGCGGGATTTACGAGCAGTACTTC. This codes for CSASYTSGIYEQYF.

This chain uses TRBV21-1 with TRBJ1-1. TRBV21-1 is a pseudogene. This CDR3 spans 15 amino acids. The CDR3 sequence is CASSKESGMNTEAFF. The CDR3 DNA reads as TGTGCCAGCAGCAAAGAATCGGGGATGAACACTGAAGCTTTCTTT.

The gene calls are TRBV6-2 or TRBV6-3 and TRBJ1-5, with D perhaps TRBD1 (5 bases). This CDR3 region has 14 residues. With 3 bases removed from V and 7 bases from J, the gap between germline ends came to 13 bases. From germline, CDR1 is MNHEY and CDR2 SVGEGT. This chain's CDR3 is CASSYRQTVQPQHF. The CDR3 coding sequence is TGTGCCAGCAGTTATCGACAGACGGTGCAGCCCCAGCATTTT.

A note on this clone: In the same sample, other DNA sequences code for this CDR3. The V and J genes are TRBV7-9 and TRBJ1-1; D not resolved. Trimming stripped 5 bases from V and 5 bases from J, with 6 bases between. Looked up from germline, CDR1 is SEHNR and CDR2 is FQNEAQ (reference sequence). The CDR3 is 11 amino acids. CDR3 sequence reads: CASSPGTEAFF. CDR3 DNA sequence: TGTGCCAGCAGCCCAGGTACTGAAGCTTTCTTT.

The chain couples TRBV4-1 to TRBJ2-7; 7 bases are a match to TRBD1. Germline trimming cut 2 bases from V and 0 bases from J; bases unmatched to any gene: 4. The CDR3 extends over 15 amino acids. Per the germline V gene, CDR1 is MGHRA and CDR2 is YSYEKL. The CDR3 region has the DNA TGCGCCAGCAGCCAAACCAGGGGGAGCTCCTACGAGCAGTACTTC. Translation gives CASSQTRGSSYEQYF.

Comments on this clone: It is unclear where the CDR3 begins or ends on the DNA, so no DNA is shown, and the CDR3 is as TCRdb lists it. CDR3 residues: CASSFGSGIDSPLHF. The rearrangement links TRBV5-6 to TRBJ1-6. Germline V gene data show CDR1 as SGHDT and CDR2 as YYEEEE. A total of 15 residues make up the CDR3, ends included.